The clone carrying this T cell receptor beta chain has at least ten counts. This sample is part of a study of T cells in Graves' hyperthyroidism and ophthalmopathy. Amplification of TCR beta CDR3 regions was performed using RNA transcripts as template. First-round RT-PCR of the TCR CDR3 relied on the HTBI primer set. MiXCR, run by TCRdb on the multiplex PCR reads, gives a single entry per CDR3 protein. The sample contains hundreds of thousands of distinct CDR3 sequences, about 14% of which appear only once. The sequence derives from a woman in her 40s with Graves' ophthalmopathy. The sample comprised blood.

The CDR3 protein is CASSSRDEQYF. As DNA, the CDR3 is TGTGCCAGCAGCAGCCGGGACGAGCAGTACTTC. The chain links TRBV7-2 to TRBJ2-7; D is unclear. Trimming cost V 5 bases and J 5 bases, with 7 bases left between them. The CDR3 is made up of 11 amino acids. CDR1 is SGHTA and CDR2 is FQGNSA in the germline V gene.